This TCR beta chain is from a study of blood T cells in healthy people across ages. Regarding the study as a whole: Age advanced and TCR beta diversity per million T cells fell, roughly linearly. Diversity was higher, and naive CD4+ cells more numerous, in long-lived donors than in aged donors. Shifts in expanded clonotypes may have been confounded by donor CMV status, which was unknown.

Trimming shortened V by 3 bases and J by 7 bases, and 10 bases separated the two germline ends. Germline assignment: CDR1 LNHNV and CDR2 YYDKDF (reference sequence). The CDR3 contains 14 residues. A second about 6 to 11 cycle PCR used barcoded and J-beta primers. Each CDR3 protein is one row after TCRdb ran MiXCR on the 5' RACE reads. The table includes about 570,000 distinct CDR3 sequences, 25% to 30% detected once. This clonotype was observed a handful of times. Antigen specificity is unknown. The sequenced sample consisted of blood. This clonotype was obtained from an older woman in good health. The chain carries TRBV15 and TRBJ1-6; no clear D gene. This CDR3 reads CATSRGRFNSPLHF. CDR3 sequence (DNA): TGTGCCACCAGCAGGGGAAGGTTCAATTCACCCCTCCACTTT.